This T cell receptor beta chain derives from a study of blood T cell repertoires in COVID-19. The CDR3 spans 16 residues. Germline CDR1 MNHEY, CDR2 SVGEGT. After removal of 6 bases from V and 4 bases from J, the junction contained 6 bases not matched to a gene. The repertoire was sequenced with immunoSEQ multiplex PCR; TCRdb's copy has only in-frame clones and lacks some. This table has some 45,000 clones, more than 70% appearing once. The sample consisted of peripheral blood. This clonotype originated in a man between 65 and 79 years old with acute or convalescent COVID-19. The chain couples TRBV6-2 or TRBV6-3 to TRBJ2-1; 13 bases align to TRBD2. This chain's CDR3 is CASSPGTSGKYNEQFF. CDR3 sequence (DNA): TGTGCCAGCAGCCCCGGGACTAGCGGGAAGTACAATGAGCAGTTCTTC.